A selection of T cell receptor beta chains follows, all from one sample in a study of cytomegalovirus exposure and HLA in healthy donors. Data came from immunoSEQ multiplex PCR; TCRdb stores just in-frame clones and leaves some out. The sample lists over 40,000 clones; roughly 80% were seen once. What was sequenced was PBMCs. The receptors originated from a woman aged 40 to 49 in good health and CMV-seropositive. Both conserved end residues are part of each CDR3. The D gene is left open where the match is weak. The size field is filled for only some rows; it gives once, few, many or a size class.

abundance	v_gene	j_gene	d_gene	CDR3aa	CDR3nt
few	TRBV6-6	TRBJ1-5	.	CASRPGTFGHQPQHF	TGTGCCAGCAGGCCTGGGACTTTTGGACATCAGCCCCAGCATTTT
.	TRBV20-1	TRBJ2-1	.	CSALYNEQFF	TGCAGTGCTCTGTACAATGAGCAGTTCTTC
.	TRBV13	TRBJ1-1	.	CASSTGTDRGTEAFF	TGTGCCAGCAGCACGGGGACCGACCGGGGGACTGAAGCTTTCTTT
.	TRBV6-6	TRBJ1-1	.	CASSLGQLFEAFF	TGTGCCAGCAGTTTAGGACAGCTTTTTGAAGCTTTCTTT
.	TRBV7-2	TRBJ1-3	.	CASSLGGGGISGNTIYF	TGTGCCAGCAGCTTAGGGGGTGGGGGGATCTCTGGAAACACCATATATTTT
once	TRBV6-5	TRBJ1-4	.	CASSYSFQGGEKLFF	TGTGCCAGCAGTTACTCGTTCCAGGGAGGGGAAAAACTGTTTTTT
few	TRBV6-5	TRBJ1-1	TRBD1	CASSPRTGISEAFF	TGTGCCAGCAGCCCTCGGACAGGGATTAGTGAAGCTTTCTTT
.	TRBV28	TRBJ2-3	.	CATLGSITDTQYF	TGTGCCACCCTGGGGAGTATCACAGATACGCAGTATTTT
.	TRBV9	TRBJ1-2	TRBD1	CASSADRGRRYGYTF	TGTGCCAGCAGCGCTGACAGGGGGCGCCGCTATGGCTACACCTTC
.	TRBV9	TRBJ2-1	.	CASSVAGVANEQFF	TGTGCCAGCAGCGTAGCGGGGGTCGCCAATGAGCAGTTCTTC
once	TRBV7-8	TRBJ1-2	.	CASSSDTQWGYTF	TGTGCCAGCAGCTCGGACACCCAATGGGGCTACACCTTC
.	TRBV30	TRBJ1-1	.	CAWRQGNTEAFF	TGTGCCTGGAGACAGGGGAACACTGAAGCTTTCTTT
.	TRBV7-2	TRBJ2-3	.	CASSRSRTDTQYF	TGTGCCAGCAGCCGCTCCAGAACAGATACGCAGTATTTT
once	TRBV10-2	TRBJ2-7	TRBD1	CASSRGGQGNEQYF	TGCGCCAGCAGTAGGGGGGGACAGGGTAACGAGCAGTACTTC
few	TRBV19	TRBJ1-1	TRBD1	CAVRQGANTEAFF	TGTGCCGTCAGACAGGGGGCAAACACTGAAGCTTTCTTT
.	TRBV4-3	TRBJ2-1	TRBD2	CASSQVLTSGEQFF	TGCGCCAGCAGCCAAGTCCTGACTAGCGGTGAGCAGTTCTTC
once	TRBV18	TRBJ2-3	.	CASSFEDTDTQYF	TGTGCCAGCTCCTTTGAGGACACAGATACGCAGTATTTT
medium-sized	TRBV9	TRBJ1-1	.	CASSPTLNTEAFF	TGTGCCAGCAGCCCGACACTGAACACTGAAGCTTTCTTT
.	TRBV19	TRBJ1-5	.	CASSMGRNQPQHF	TGTGCCAGTAGTATGGGGCGCAATCAGCCCCAGCATTTT
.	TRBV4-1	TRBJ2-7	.	CASSQESVDEQYF	TGCGCCAGCAGCCAAGAGTCGGTTGACGAGCAGTACTTC
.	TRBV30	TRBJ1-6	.	CAWSVGANSPFHF	TGTGCCTGGAGTGTAGGGGCCAATTCACCCTTCCACTTT
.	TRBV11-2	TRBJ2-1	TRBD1	CASSSGQLDHEQFF	TGTGCCAGCAGCTCGGGACAGCTAGACCATGAGCAGTTCTTC
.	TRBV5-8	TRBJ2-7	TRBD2	CASRSLGGNEQYF	TGTGCCAGCAGATCGTTGGGGGGGAACGAGCAGTACTTC
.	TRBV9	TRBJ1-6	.	CASSAGGSSYNSPLHF	TGTGCCAGCAGCGCGGGAGGATCTTCCTATAATTCACCCCTCCACTTT
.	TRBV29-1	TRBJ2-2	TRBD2	CSVGGLAGPGELFF	TGCAGCGTTGGGGGACTAGCGGGGCCCGGGGAGCTGTTTTTT
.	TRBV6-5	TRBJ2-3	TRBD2	CASSSPGLAEDTQYF	TGTGCCAGCAGTTCCCCAGGACTAGCGGAAGATACGCAGTATTTT
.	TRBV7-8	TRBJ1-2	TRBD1	CASTDRGGGYTF	TGTGCCAGCACCGACAGGGGGGGTGGCTACACCTTC
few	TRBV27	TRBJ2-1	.	CASSLFRQGGEQFF	TGTGCCAGCAGTTTATTTCGCCAGGGAGGTGAGCAGTTCTTC
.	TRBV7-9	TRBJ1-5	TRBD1	CASSSRDRDQPQHF	TGTGCCAGCAGCTCCCGGGACAGGGACCAGCCCCAGCATTTT
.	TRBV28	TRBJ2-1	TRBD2	CASSAYGSGGSNEQFF	TGTGCCAGCAGTGCCTACGGTAGCGGGGGGTCCAATGAGCAGTTCTTC
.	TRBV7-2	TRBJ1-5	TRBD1	CASSPGTGAAYQPQHF	TGTGCCAGCAGCCCAGGGACAGGGGCCGCGTATCAGCCCCAGCATTTT
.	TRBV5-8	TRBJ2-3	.	CASSLVPGFDGTDTQYF	TGTGCCAGCAGCTTGGTACCGGGTTTTGACGGCACAGATACGCAGTATTTT
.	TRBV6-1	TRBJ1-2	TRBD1	CASREGQEGGYTF	TGTGCCAGCAGGGAGGGACAGGAAGGTGGCTACACCTTC
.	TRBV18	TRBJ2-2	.	CASSPTGFEGELFF	TGTGCCAGCTCACCGACAGGTTTTGAAGGGGAGCTGTTTTTT
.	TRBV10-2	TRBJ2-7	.	CATWEERFLNEQYF	TGCGCCACCTGGGAGGAACGGTTTTTGAACGAGCAGTACTTC
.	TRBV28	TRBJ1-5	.	CASSRRGVQPQHF	TGTGCCAGCAGTCGACGGGGGGTACAGCCCCAGCATTTT
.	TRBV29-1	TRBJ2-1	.	CSVEASGDEDEQFF	TGCAGCGTTGAAGCGTCAGGGGATGAAGATGAGCAGTTCTTC
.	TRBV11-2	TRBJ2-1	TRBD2	CASSRTSGVNEQFF	TGTGCCAGCAGCCGGACTAGCGGGGTCAATGAGCAGTTCTTC
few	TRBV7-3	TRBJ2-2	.	CASSPVGLLSGELFF	TGTGCCAGCAGCCCCGTTGGGCTCCTGTCCGGGGAGCTGTTTTTT
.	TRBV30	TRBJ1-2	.	CAWGATLYGYTF	TGTGCCTGGGGGGCCACCTTATATGGCTACACCTTC
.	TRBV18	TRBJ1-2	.	CASSLQLYGYTF	TGTGCCAGCTCACTACAGCTCTATGGCTACACCTTC
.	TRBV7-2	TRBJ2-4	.	CASQPGYDIQYF	TGTGCCAGCCAGCCGGGATATGACATTCAGTACTTC
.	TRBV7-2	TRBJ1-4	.	CASSLEQGRREKLFF	TGTGCCAGCAGCTTAGAACAGGGCAGGCGTGAAAAACTGTTTTTT
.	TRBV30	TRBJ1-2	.	CAWSVNQRGYTF	TGTGCCTGGAGTGTAAATCAGCGTGGCTACACCTTC
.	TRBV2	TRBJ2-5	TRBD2	CASRTGGGQETQYF	TGTGCCAGCCGAACGGGGGGAGGCCAAGAGACCCAGTACTTC
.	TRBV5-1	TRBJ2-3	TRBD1	CASSLGQGPDTQYF	TGCGCCAGCAGCTTGGGACAGGGTCCAGATACGCAGTATTTT
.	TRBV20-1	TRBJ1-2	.	CSVQGTLENTF	TGCAGTGTTCAAGGGACTTTGGAAAACACCTTC
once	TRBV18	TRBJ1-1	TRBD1	CASSPRLQGAHTEAFF	TGTGCCAGCTCACCACGGCTACAGGGGGCTCACACTGAAGCTTTCTTT
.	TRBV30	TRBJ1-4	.	CAWLPREGNEKLFF	TGTGCCTGGCTCCCTAGGGAGGGCAATGAAAAACTGTTTTTT
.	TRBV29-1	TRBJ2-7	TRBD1	CSGSSGTGAGEQYF	TGCAGCGGATCGTCCGGGACAGGGGCTGGCGAGCAGTACTTC
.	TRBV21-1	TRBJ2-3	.	CASTRGLPSTDTQYF	TGTGCCAGCACCCGGGGACTTCCTAGCACAGATACGCAGTATTTT
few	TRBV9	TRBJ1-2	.	CASSVGLSSFYGYTF	TGTGCCAGCAGCGTAGGTCTTAGTAGTTTCTATGGCTACACCTTC
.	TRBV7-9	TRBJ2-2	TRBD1	CASSLGQGDRGQYTGELFF	TGTGCCAGCAGCTTAGGCCAGGGGGACAGGGGACAGTACACCGGGGAGCTGTTTTTT
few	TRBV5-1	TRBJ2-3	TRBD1	CASSLAQGQGADTQYF	TGCGCCAGCAGCTTGGCTCAGGGGCAGGGGGCAGATACGCAGTATTTT
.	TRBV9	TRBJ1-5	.	CASSQTGSNQPQHF	TGTGCCAGCAGCCAGACAGGAAGCAATCAGCCCCAGCATTTT